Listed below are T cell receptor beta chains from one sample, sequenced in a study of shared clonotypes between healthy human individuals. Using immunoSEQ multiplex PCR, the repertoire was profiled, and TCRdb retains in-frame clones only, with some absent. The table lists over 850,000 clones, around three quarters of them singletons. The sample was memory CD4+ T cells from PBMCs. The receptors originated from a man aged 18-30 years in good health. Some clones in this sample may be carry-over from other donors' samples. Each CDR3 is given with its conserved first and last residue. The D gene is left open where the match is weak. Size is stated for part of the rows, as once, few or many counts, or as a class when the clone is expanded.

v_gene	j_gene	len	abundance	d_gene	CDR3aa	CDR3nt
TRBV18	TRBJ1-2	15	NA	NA	CASSQDSHTNYGYTF	TGTGCCAGCTCACAAGATTCCCATACTAACTATGGCTACACCTTC
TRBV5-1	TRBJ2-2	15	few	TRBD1	CASSLEGQGTGELFF	TGCGCCAGCAGCTTGGAGGGACAGGGAACCGGGGAGCTGTTTTTT
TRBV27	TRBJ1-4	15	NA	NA	CASSSNYDSNEKLFF	TGTGCCAGCAGTTCAAACTATGACTCTAATGAAAAACTGTTTTTT
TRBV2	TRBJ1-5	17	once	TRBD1	CASRGTGDRNSNQPQHF	TGTGCCAGCAGGGGGACAGGGGATCGCAATAGCAATCAGCCCCAGCATTTT
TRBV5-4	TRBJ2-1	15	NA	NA	CASRQAFRSYNEQFF	TGTGCCAGCAGGCAGGCCTTCCGCTCCTACAATGAGCAGTTCTTC
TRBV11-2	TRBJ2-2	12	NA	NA	CASSFRAGELFF	TGTGCCAGCAGCTTTAGGGCCGGGGAGCTGTTTTTT
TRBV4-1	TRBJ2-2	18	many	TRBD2	CASSQDRPGGGNTGELFF	TGCGCCAGCAGCCAAGACCGTCCGGGAGGTGGTAACACCGGGGAGCTGTTTTTT
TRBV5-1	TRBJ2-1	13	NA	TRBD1	CASSPDRVVQQFF	TGCGCCAGCAGCCCGGACAGGGTGGTTCAGCAGTTCTTC
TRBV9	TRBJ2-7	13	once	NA	CASSVGRAGEQYF	TGTGCCAGCAGCGTAGGGAGGGCGGGCGAGCAGTACTTC
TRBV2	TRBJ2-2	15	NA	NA	CASSAWGANTGELFF	TGTGCCAGCAGTGCGTGGGGGGCGAACACCGGGGAGCTGTTTTTT
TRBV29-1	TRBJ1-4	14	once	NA	CSVEVGGGNEKLFF	TGCAGCGTTGAAGTAGGAGGGGGTAACGAAAAACTGTTTTTT
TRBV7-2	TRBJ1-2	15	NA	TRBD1	CASSSQGDNWYGYTF	TGTGCCAGCAGCTCTCAGGGGGACAACTGGTATGGCTACACCTTC
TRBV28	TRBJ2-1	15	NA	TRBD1	CASSPWGTGGNEQFF	TGTGCCAGCAGCCCATGGGGGACAGGGGGCAATGAGCAGTTCTTC
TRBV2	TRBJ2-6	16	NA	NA	CASSQRRYSGANVLTF	TGTGCCAGCAGTCAAAGAAGATACTCTGGGGCCAACGTCCTGACTTTC
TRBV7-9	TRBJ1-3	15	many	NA	CASSSPASSGNTIYF	TGTGCCAGCAGCTCCCCGGCAAGCTCTGGAAACACCATATATTTT
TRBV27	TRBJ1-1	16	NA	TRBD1	CASSAGGGQGDTEAFF	TGTGCCAGCAGTGCAGGGGGGGGACAGGGGGACACTGAAGCTTTCTTT
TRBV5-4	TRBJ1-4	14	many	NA	CASSFQGSNEKLFF	TGTGCCAGCAGCTTCCAGGGAAGTAATGAAAAACTGTTTTTT
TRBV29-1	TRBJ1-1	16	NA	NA	CSAHGPGARLGTEAFF	TGCAGCGCCCATGGTCCAGGGGCCCGCCTAGGAACTGAAGCTTTCTTT
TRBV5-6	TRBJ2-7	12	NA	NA	CASSTDPSPMDF	TGTGCCAGCAGCACCGATCCCTCCCCCATGGACTTC
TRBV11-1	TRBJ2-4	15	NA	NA	CASSFKGNPGDIQYF	TGTGCCAGCAGCTTTAAAGGGAACCCGGGGGACATTCAGTACTTC
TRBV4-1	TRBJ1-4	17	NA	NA	CASSQLPPGGNPEKLFF	TGCGCCAGCAGCCAACTCCCCCCGGGGGGAAACCCTGAAAAACTGTTTTTT
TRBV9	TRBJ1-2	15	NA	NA	CASSSGAARNYGYTF	TGTGCCAGCAGCTCCGGGGCGGCACGTAACTATGGCTACACCTTC
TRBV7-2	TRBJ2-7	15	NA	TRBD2	CASSLNSGRAYEQYF	TGTGCCAGCAGCCTGAATAGCGGGAGGGCCTACGAGCAGTACTTC
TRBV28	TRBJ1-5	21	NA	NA	CASSFSLLPGRNIVSNQPQHF	TGTGCCAGCAGTTTTTCACTACTACCCGGACGGAATATTGTTAGCAATCAGCCCCAGCATTTT
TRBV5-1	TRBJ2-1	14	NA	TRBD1	CASRSGTGSNEQFF	TGCGCCAGCAGGTCTGGGACAGGTTCTAATGAGCAGTTCTTC
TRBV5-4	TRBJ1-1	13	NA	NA	CASSLDHNTEAFF	TGTGCCAGCAGCTTGGACCACAACACTGAAGCTTTCTTT
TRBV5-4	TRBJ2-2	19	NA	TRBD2	CASSQPTTGLAGYSGELFF	TGTGCCAGCAGCCAGCCAACGACCGGACTAGCGGGATACTCCGGGGAGCTGTTTTTT
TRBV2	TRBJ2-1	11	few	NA	CASRIYNEQFF	TGTGCCAGCAGGATCTACAATGAGCAGTTCTTC
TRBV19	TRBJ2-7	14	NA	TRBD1	CASSFRDRGHEQYF	TGTGCCAGTAGTTTCCGGGACAGGGGCCACGAGCAGTACTTC
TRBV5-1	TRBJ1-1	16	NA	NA	CASSFNSGLINTEAFF	TGCGCCAGCAGCTTCAATTCGGGACTGATAAACACTGAAGCTTTCTTT
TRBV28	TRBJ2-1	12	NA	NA	CASQRWDNEQFF	TGTGCCAGTCAAAGGTGGGACAATGAGCAGTTCTTC
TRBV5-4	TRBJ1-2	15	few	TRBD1	CASSLVGTGPYGYTF	TGTGCCAGCAGCTTGGTCGGGACAGGGCCCTATGGCTACACCTTC
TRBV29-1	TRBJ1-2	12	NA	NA	CSVAPGTYGYTF	TGCAGCGTTGCTCCAGGAACATATGGCTACACCTTC
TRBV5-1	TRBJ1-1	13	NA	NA	CATSLIPNTEAFF	TGCGCCACCTCCCTTATACCGAACACTGAAGCTTTCTTT
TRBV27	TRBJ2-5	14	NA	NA	CASRPVGQQEAQYF	TGTGCCAGCAGACCTGTAGGACAGCAAGAGGCCCAGTACTTC
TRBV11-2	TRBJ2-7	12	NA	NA	CASRSQLGEQYF	TGTGCCAGCAGATCCCAGCTGGGTGAGCAGTACTTC
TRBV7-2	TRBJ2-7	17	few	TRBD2	CASSLQGLAGDPYEQYF	TGTGCCAGCAGCCTCCAGGGACTAGCGGGAGATCCCTACGAGCAGTACTTC
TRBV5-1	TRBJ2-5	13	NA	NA	CASKRDTQETQYF	TGCGCCAGCAAAAGGGACACACAAGAGACCCAGTACTTC
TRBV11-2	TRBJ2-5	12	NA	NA	CASSQGRETQYF	TGTGCCAGCAGCCAAGGCAGAGAGACCCAGTACTTC
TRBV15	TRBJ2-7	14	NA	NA	CATSRDTGRYEQYF	TGTGCCACCAGCAGAGATACGGGCCGCTACGAGCAGTACTTC
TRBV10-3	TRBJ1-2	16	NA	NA	CAISDQDAGLIGGYTF	TGTGCCATCAGTGACCAAGACGCGGGACTTATCGGCGGCTACACCTTC
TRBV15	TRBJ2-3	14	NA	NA	CATSRDGPPDTQYF	TGTGCCACCAGCAGAGACGGCCCCCCAGATACGCAGTATTTT
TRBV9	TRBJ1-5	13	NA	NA	CASSVGGGQPQHF	TGTGCCAGCAGCGTTGGCGGTGGTCAGCCCCAGCATTTT
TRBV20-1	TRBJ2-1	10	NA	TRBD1	CSAGDREQFF	TGCAGTGCTGGGGACAGAGAGCAGTTCTTC
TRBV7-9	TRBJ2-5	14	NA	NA	CASSGRQGDETQYF	TGTGCCAGCAGCGGCAGGCAGGGCGATGAGACCCAGTACTTC
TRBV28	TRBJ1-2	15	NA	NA	CASSWPGILYYGYTF	TGTGCCAGCAGTTGGCCCGGGATCTTATATTATGGCTACACCTTC
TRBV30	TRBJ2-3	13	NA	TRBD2	CAWGTRVGDTQYF	TGTGCCTGGGGGACTAGAGTAGGAGATACGCAGTATTTT
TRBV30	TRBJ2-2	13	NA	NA	CAWRLPSAGELFF	TGTGCCTGGAGGCTACCTTCGGCCGGGGAGCTGTTTTTT
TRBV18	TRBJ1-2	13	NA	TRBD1	CASSPKQGDGYTF	TGTGCCAGCTCACCAAAACAGGGGGACGGCTACACCTTC
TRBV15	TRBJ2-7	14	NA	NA	CATSRGTVAYEQYF	TGTGCCACCAGCAGAGGGACAGTCGCCTACGAGCAGTACTTC
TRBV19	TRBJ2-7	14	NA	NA	CASSVASYSYEQYF	TGTGCCAGTAGTGTGGCCAGTTACTCCTACGAGCAGTACTTC
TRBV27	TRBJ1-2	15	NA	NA	CASHRAGEANYGYTF	TGTGCCAGTCATAGGGCCGGCGAAGCTAACTATGGCTACACCTTC
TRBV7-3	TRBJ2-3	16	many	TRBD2	CASSEASGRAGDTQYF	TGTGCCAGCAGCGAAGCTAGCGGGAGGGCGGGAGATACGCAGTATTTT
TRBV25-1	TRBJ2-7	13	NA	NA	CASSVAGSYEQYF	TGTGCCAGCAGTGTCGCAGGGTCCTACGAGCAGTACTTC
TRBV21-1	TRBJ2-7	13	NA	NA	CASPDRIYYEQYF	TGTGCCAGCCCTGACAGAATTTACTACGAGCAGTACTTC
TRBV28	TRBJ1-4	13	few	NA	CAIRRGPNEKLFF	TGTGCCATAAGACGGGGTCCCAATGAAAAACTGTTTTTT
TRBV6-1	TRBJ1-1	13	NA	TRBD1	CASSELDRRHAFF	TGTGCCAGCAGTGAACTGGACAGGAGGCACGCTTTCTTT
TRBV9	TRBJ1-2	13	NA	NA	CASSVVPNTGYTF	TGTGCCAGCAGCGTAGTTCCAAACACCGGCTACACCTTC
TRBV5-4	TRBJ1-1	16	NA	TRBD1	CASSPPGQGRNTEAFF	TGTGCCAGCAGCCCTCCGGGACAGGGCCGAAACACTGAAGCTTTCTTT
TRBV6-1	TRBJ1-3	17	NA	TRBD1	CASSEGGQGHSGNTIYF	TGTGCCAGCAGTGAAGGGGGACAGGGACACTCTGGAAACACCATATATTTT